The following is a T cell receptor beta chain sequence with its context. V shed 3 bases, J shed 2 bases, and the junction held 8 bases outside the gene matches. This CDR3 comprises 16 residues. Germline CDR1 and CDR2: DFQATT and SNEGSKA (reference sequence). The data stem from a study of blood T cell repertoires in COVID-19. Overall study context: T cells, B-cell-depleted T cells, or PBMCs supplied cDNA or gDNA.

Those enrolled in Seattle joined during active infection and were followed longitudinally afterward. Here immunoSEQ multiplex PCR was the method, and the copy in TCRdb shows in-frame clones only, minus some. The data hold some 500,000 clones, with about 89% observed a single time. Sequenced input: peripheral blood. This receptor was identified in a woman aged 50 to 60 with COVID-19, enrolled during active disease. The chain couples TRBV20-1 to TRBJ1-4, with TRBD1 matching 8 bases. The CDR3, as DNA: TGCAGTGCTAGTGGCGGGACAGGCAATACTAATGAAAAACTGTTTTTT. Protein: CSASGGTGNTNEKLFF.